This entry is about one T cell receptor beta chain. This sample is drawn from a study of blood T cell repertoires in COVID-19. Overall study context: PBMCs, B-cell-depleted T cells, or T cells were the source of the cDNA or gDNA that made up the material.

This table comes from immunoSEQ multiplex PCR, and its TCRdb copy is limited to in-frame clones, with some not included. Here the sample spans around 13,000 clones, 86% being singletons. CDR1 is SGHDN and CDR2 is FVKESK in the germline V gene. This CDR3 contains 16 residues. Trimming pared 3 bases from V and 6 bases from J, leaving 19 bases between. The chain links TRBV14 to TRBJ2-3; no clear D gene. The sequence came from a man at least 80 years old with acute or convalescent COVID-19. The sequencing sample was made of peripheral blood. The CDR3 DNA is TGTGCCAGCAGCCAGTACCGACTGGCGTCCGGGGATACGCAGTATTTT. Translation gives CASSQYRLASGDTQYF.